The present entry profiles one TCR beta chain with its context. Methods used by the authors: Estimation of nucleated cell counts was performed using reference gene primer amplification. TCRdb keeps only in-frame clones here, not all; method: immunoSEQ multiplex PCR. D and trimming come from the DNA, and the V and J calls and clone size come from that table. The data hold around 88,000 clones, with about 78% observed a single time. The data were taken from a study of blood T cell repertoires in COVID-19. In the study overall: Some COVID-19 samples were acute and others convalescent; all came from the United States, Italy and Spain. Sample material is recorded as cDNA or gDNA derived from T cells, B-cell-depleted T cells, or PBMCs.

CDR1 is KGHDR and CDR2 is SFDVKD in the germline V gene. The CDR3 covers 14 residues. The junction had 7 bases not matched to a gene; V was cut back by 8 bases and J by 4 bases. The receptor comes from a man over 45 who had recovered from COVID-19. Sequencing used peripheral blood. The V call is TRBV24-1, the J call TRBJ2-1; TRBD1 aligns across 7 bases. The CDR3 nucleotides read TGTGCCACCATTCCGGGACAGCCATACAATGAGCAGTTCTTC. Protein: CATIPGQPYNEQFF.